This T cell receptor (beta chain) stems from a study of T cells in Graves' hyperthyroidism and ophthalmopathy. RNA transcripts gave rise to amplified TCR beta CDR3 regions. When the TCR CDR3 underwent first-round RT-PCR, the HTBI primer set was used. One entry per CDR3 protein results from TCRdb running MiXCR on the multiplex PCR reads. The table has fewer than 650,000 distinct CDR3 sequences, 12% to 15% seen once. This clonotype was counted many times. The germline V gene encodes CDR1 MNHEY and CDR2 SVGAGI. J lost 5 bases, V lost 2 bases, and 8 bases had no gene match. There are 15 residues in the CDR3.

The clonotype was recovered from a woman aged 40 to 55 with Graves' hyperthyroidism. The chain joins TRBV6-5 to TRBJ2-5; 7 nucleotides line up with TRBD1. The sequencing input was blood. For the CDR3, the DNA is TGTGCCAGCAGTTACGGTTTAGGGGGCGGTGAGACCCAGTACTTC. It translates to CASSYGLGGGETQYF.